This T cell receptor (beta chain) was captured in a study of blood T cell repertoires in COVID-19. Study summary: There were acute and convalescent COVID-19 samples, and they came from the United States, Italy and Spain. T cells, B-cell-depleted T cells, or PBMCs provided the cDNA or gDNA that served as material.

In this sample, this clone turned up a few times. Per the study methods: Reference gene primer amplification yielded estimated nucleated cell counts. Assay used: immunoSEQ multiplex PCR; TCRdb lists only in-frame clones, some missing. Clonal size and the V and J genes are those of that table, whereas D and trimming came from the DNA. The data show tens of thousands of clones, 70% to 85% seen once. The sequencing input was peripheral blood. This receptor was taken from a man aged 55 to 70 with active or convalescent COVID-19.

As DNA, the CDR3 is TGTGCCAGCTCACCAAGCGTGGACACTGAAGCTTTCTTT. Encoded protein: CASSPSVDTEAFF. The chain is built from TRBV18 and TRBJ1-1; D is ambiguous. The V gene lost 2 bases and the J gene lost 3 bases, with 7 bases spanning the gap. The germline CDR1 and CDR2 sequences are KGHSH and LQKENI. There are 13 residues in the CDR3. Together with reference TRBV18 and TRBJ1-1, the CDR3 gives the full variable domain: NAGVMQNPRHLVRRRGQEARLRCSPMKGHSHVYWYRQLPEEGLKFMVYLQKENIIDESGMPKERFSAEFPKEGPSILRIQQVVRGDSAAYFCASSPSVDTEAFFGQGTRLTVV.